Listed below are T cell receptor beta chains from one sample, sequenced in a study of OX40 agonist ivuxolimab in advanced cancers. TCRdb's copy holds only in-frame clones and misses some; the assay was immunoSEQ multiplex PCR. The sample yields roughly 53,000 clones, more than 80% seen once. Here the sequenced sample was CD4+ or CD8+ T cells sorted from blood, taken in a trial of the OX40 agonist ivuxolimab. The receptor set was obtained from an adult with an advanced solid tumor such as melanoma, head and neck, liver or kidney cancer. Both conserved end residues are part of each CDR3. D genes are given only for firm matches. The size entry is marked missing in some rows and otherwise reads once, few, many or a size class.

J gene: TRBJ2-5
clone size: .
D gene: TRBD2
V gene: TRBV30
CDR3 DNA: TGTGCCTGGAGTGTGGGGCTAGCGGAAGAGACCCAGTACTTC
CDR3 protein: CAWSVGLAEETQYF

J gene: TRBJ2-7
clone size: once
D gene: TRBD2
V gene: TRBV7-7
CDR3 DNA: TGTGCTAGCAGCGCACAGCTAGCGGCAACCTACGAGCAGTACTTC
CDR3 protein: CASSAQLAATYEQYF

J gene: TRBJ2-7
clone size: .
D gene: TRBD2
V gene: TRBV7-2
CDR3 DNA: TGTGCCAGCAGGCTAGCGGGAGGCTACGAGCAGTACTTC
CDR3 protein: CASRLAGGYEQYF

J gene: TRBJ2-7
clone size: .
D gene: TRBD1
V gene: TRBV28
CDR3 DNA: TGTGCCAGCAGGCCCCAGGGGGCCTATGAGCAGTACTTC
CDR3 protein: CASRPQGAYEQYF

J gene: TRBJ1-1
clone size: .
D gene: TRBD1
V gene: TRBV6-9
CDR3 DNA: TGTGCCAGCAAAGCCCGGGACAGAAACACTGAAGCTTTCTTT
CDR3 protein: CASKARDRNTEAFF

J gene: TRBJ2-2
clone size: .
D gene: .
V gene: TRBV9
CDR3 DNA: TGTGCCAGTCGCCTGGACGGGGGCACCGGGGAGCTGTTTTTT
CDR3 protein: CASRLDGGTGELFF

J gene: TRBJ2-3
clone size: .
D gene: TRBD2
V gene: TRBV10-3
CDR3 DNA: TGTGCCATCAAAGAGCGGGACCCAGATACGCAGTATTTT
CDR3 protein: CAIKERDPDTQYF

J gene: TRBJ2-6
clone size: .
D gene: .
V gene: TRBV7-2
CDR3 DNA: TGTGCCAGCAGCTTAGATATGTTGGGAGCTGGGGCCAACGTCCTGACTTTC
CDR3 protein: CASSLDMLGAGANVLTF

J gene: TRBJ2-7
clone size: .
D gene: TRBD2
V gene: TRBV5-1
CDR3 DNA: TGCGCCAGCAGCCTTTACACCACGGCCGGGACTAGCGATACCTACGAGCAGTACTTC
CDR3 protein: CASSLYTTAGTSDTYEQYF

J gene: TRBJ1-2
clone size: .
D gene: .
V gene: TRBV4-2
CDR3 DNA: TGTGCCAGCAGCCAAGAGATACAGTACTATGGCTACACCTTC
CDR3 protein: CASSQEIQYYGYTF

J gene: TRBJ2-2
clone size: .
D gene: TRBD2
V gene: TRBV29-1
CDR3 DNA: TGCAGCGTAGCGGGAGATTTAACCGGGGAGCTGTTTTTT
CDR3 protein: CSVAGDLTGELFF

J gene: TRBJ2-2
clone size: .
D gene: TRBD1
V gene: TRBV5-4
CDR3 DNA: TGTGCCAGCAGCTTACGACAGGGAAGCACCGGGGAGCTGTTTTTT
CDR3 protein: CASSLRQGSTGELFF

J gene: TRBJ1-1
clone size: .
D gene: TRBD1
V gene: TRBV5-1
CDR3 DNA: TGCGCCAGCAGGGGACAGATGAACACTGAAGCTTTCTTT
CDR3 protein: CASRGQMNTEAFF

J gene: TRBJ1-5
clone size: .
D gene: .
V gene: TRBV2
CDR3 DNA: TGTGCCAGCAGTGTCGAGAGCAATCAGCCCCAGCATTTT
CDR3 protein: CASSVESNQPQHF

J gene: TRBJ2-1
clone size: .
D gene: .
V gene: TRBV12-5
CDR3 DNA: TGTGCTAGTGGTTTGGTGGTAGGGGAGCAGTTCTTC
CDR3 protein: CASGLVVGEQFF

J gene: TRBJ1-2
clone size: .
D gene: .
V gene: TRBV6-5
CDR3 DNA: TGTGCCAGCGGTCGACCGAACTATGGCTACACCTTC
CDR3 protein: CASGRPNYGYTF

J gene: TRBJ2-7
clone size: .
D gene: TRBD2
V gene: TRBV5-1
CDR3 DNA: TGCGCCAGCAGCTTGACCGTCGGCGGGAGCGGCTACGAGCAGTACTTC
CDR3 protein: CASSLTVGGSGYEQYF

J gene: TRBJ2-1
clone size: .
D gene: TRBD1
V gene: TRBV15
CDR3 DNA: TGTGCCACCAGCCCCGCCGGCCGGGACAGCCCGTGGAGGTCTTCCGATGAGCAGTTCTTC
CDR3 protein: CATSPAGRDSPWRSSDEQFF

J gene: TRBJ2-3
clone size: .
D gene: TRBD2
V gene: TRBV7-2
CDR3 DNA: TGTGCCAGCAGCTTATTGAGTACTAGCGGATTCACAGATACGCAGTATTTT
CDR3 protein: CASSLLSTSGFTDTQYF

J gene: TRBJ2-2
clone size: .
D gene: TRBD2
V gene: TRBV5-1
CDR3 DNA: TGCGCCAGCAGCATGAGGTCCAGCGGGATATCCGGGGAGCTGTTTTTT
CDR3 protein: CASSMRSSGISGELFF

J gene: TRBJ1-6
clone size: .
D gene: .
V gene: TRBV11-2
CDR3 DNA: TGTGCCAGCAGCTTAAGCAGGGCGAATTCACCCCTCCACTTT
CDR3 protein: CASSLSRANSPLHF

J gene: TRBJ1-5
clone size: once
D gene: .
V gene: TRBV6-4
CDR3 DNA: TGTGCCAGCAGTGATAGGAACAGGGAAAATCAGCCCCAGCATTTT
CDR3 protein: CASSDRNRENQPQHF

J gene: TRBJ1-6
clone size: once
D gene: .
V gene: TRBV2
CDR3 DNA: TGTGCCAGCAGGGGGACTTTCAATTCACCCCTCCACTTT
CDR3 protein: CASRGTFNSPLHF

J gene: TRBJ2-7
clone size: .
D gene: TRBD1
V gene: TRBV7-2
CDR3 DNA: TGTGCCAGCAGAATAGGGACAGGGGGCAGATACGAGCAGTACTTC
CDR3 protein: CASRIGTGGRYEQYF

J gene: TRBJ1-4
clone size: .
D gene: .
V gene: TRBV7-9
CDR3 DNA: TGTGCCAGCAGCCCGGGGGCGGGTGGTGAAAAACTGTTTTTT
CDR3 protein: CASSPGAGGEKLFF

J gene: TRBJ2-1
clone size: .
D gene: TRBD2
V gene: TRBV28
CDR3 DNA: TGTGCCAGCAGTTTAGTCACTAGCGGGAGCCACAATGAGCAGTTCTTC
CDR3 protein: CASSLVTSGSHNEQFF

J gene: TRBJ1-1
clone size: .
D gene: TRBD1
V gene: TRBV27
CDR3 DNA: TGTGCCAGCAGGGGAAACAGGGGGAACACTGAAGCTTTCTTT
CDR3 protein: CASRGNRGNTEAFF

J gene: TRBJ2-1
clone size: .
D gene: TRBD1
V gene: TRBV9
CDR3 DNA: TGTGCCAGCAACAAACAGGGGGACCCCTACAATGAGCAGTTCTTC
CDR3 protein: CASNKQGDPYNEQFF

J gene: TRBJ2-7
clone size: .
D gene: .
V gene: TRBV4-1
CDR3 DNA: TGCGCCAGCAGCCGACAATTAGACAGGTTGTACGAGCAGTACTTC
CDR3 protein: CASSRQLDRLYEQYF

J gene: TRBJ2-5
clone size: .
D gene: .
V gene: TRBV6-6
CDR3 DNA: TGTGCCGGCGGGCAGGGAGGTTTAGGGACCCAGTACTTC
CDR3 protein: CAGGQGGLGTQYF

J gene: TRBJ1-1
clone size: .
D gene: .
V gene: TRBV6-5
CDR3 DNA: TGTGCCAGCAGTTTTGTGGCAGGGTTGAACACTGAAGCTTTCTTT
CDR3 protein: CASSFVAGLNTEAFF

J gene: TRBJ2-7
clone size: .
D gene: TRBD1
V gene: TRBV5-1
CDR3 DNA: TGCGCCAGCAGCTTGGGACCCCGGGACAGGGACTACGAGCAGTACTTC
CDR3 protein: CASSLGPRDRDYEQYF

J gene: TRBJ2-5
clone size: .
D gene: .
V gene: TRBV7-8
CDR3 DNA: TGTGCCAGCAGCTTAGTTCGATACAGGACCCAAGAGACCCAGTACTTC
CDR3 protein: CASSLVRYRTQETQYF

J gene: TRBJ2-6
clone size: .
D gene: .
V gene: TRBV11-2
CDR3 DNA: TGTGCCAGCAGCTTACAGGGGAATGGGGCCAACGTCCTGACTTTC
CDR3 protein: CASSLQGNGANVLTF

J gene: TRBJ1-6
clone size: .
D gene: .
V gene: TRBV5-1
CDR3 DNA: TGCGCCAGCAGCTTATTCTTCGGTCGGGGGTCCCAACGGAATAATTCACCCCTCCACTTT
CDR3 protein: CASSLFFGRGSQRNNSPLHF

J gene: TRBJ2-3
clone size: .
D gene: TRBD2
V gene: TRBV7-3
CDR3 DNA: TGTGCCAGCAGCTTAGTACGGGAGGGCGCAGATACGCAGTATTTT
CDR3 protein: CASSLVREGADTQYF

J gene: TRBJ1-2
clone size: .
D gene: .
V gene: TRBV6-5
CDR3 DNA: TGTGCCAGCAGTTACTTCGGGGGCTATGGCTACACCTTC
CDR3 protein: CASSYFGGYGYTF

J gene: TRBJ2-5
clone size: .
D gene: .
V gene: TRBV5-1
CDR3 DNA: TGCGCCAGCAGCGGGGACGGAGGCCAAGAGACCCAGTACTTC
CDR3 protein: CASSGDGGQETQYF

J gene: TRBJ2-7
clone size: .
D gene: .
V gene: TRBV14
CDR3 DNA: TGTGCCAGCAGCCATATAAAAGTATACGAGCAGTACTTC
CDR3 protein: CASSHIKVYEQYF

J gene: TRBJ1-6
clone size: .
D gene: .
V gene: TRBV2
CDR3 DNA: TGTGCCAGCAGTGCAAGGAGCTCCTATAATTCACCCCTCCACTTT
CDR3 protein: CASSARSSYNSPLHF

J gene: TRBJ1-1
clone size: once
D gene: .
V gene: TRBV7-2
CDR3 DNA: TGTGCCAGCAGCACCCGACGGGACACTGAAGCTTTCTTT
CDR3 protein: CASSTRRDTEAFF

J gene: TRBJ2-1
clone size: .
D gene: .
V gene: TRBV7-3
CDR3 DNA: TGTGCCAGCAGCCCCGGGCAAGGGCTATCCTACAATGAGCAGTTCTTC
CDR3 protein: CASSPGQGLSYNEQFF

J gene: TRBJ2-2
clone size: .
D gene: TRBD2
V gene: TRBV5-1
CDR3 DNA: TGCGCCAGCAGCTTGACCGTAGCGGGGGACACCGGGGAGCTGTTTTTT
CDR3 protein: CASSLTVAGDTGELFF

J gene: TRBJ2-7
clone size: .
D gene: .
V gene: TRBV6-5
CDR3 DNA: TGTGCCAGCAGGGGTCAGATCTACGAGCAGTACTTC
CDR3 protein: CASRGQIYEQYF

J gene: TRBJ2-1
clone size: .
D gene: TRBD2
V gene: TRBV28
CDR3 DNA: TGTGCCAGCAGTTTAGGGCTAGCGGGCAACAATGAGCAGTTCTTC
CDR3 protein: CASSLGLAGNNEQFF

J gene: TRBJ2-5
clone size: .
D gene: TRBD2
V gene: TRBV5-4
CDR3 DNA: TGTGCCAGCACCGGGAGGGCCGTTGGGGAGACCCAGTACTTC
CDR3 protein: CASTGRAVGETQYF

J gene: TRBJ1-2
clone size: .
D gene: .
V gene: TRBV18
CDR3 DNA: TGTGCCAGCTCACCACCCGCATCTTATGGCTACACCTTC
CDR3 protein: CASSPPASYGYTF

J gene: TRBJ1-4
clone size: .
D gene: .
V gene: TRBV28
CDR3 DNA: TGTGCCAGCAGTTCCCCCGTAAGGGGGTTGACTAATGAAAAACTGTTTTTT
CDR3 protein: CASSSPVRGLTNEKLFF

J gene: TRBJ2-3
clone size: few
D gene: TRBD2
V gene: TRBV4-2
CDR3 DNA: TGTGCCAGCAGCCAAGAAGGGCGGGAGCTCTATACGCAGTATTTT
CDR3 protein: CASSQEGRELYTQYF

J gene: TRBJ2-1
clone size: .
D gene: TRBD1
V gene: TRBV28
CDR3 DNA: TGTGCCAGCGAGCAGAAAACACAGGGGTACAATGAGCAGTTCTTC
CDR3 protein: CASEQKTQGYNEQFF

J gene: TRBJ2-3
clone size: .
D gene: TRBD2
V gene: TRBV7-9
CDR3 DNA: TGTGCCAGCAGCTTCACTAGCGGGAGAACAGATACGCAGTATTTT
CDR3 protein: CASSFTSGRTDTQYF

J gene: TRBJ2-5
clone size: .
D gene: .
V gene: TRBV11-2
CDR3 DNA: TGTGCCAGCAGCACCCGGGACATCAAAGAGACCCAGTACTTC
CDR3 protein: CASSTRDIKETQYF

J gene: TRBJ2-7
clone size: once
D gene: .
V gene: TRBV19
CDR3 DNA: TGTGCCAGTAGTATAATGGGCGCTGTGGGGACTGGAGCCTACGAGCAGTACTTC
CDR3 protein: CASSIMGAVGTGAYEQYF

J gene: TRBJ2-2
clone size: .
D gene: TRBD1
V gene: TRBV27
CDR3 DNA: TGTGCCAGCAGATTGGACAGGCGGAACACCGGGGAGCTGTTTTTT
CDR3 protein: CASRLDRRNTGELFF

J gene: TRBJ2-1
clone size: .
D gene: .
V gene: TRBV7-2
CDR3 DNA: TGTGCCAGCAGCCTAACCCGAAATGAGCAGTTCTTC
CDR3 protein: CASSLTRNEQFF

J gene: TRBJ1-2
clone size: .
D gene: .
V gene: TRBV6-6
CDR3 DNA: TGTGCCAGCAGTTCTCCACAAGTCTATGGCTACACCTTC
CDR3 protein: CASSSPQVYGYTF

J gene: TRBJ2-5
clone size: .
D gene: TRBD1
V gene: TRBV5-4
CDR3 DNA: TGTGCCAGCAGCTTGGGGGGGACAGGGAAAGAGACCCAGTACTTC
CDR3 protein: CASSLGGTGKETQYF

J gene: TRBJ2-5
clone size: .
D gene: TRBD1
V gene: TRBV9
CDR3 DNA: TGTGCCAGCAGCGTAGACTCCGGGACAGGAGAGACCCAGTACTTC
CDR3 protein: CASSVDSGTGETQYF